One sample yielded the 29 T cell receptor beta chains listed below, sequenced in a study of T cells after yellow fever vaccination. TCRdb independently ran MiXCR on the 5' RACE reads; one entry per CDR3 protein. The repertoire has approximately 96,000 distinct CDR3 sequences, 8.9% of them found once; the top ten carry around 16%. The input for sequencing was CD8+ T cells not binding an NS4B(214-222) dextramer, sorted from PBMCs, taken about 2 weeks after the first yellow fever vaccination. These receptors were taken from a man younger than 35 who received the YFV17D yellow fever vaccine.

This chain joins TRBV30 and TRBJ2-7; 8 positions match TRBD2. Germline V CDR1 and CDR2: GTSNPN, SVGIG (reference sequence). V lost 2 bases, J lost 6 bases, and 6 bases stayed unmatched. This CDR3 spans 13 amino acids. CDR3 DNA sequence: TGTGCCTGGAGTCCGGGGGGGTTTGGCGAGCAGTACTTC. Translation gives CAWSPGGFGEQYF.

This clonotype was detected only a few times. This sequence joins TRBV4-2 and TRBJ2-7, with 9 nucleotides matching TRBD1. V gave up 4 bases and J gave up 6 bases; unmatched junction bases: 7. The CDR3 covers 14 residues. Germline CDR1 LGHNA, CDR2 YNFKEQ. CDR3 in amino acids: CASSPGQGLGEQYF. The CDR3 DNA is TGTGCCAGCAGCCCGGGACAGGGTTTGGGCGAGCAGTACTTC.

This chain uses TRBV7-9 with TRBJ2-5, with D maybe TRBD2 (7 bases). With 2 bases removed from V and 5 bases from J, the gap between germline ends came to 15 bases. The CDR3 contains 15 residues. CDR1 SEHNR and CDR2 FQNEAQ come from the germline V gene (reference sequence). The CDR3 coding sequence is TGTGCCAGCAGCTTACCGGGGGGCTCGGGGGAGACCCAGTACTTC. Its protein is CASSLPGGSGETQYF.

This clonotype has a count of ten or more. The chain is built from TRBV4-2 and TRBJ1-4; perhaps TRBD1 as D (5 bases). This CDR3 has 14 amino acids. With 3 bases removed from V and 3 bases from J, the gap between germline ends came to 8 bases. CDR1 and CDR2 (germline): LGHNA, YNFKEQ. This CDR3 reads CASSQQGSNEKLFF. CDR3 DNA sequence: TGTGCCAGCAGCCAGCAGGGATCTAATGAAAAACTGTTTTTT.

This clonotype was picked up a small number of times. This CDR3 is CASSIPGLSYEQYF. CDR3 in DNA: TGTGCCAGCAGCATCCCGGGTCTCTCCTACGAGCAGTACTTC. The chain links TRBV5-6 to TRBJ2-7; D unresolved. Deletions cut 4 bases from V and 0 bases from J, with 11 bases between. CDR3 length: 14 residues. The germline V gene encodes CDR1 SGHDT and CDR2 YYEEEE.

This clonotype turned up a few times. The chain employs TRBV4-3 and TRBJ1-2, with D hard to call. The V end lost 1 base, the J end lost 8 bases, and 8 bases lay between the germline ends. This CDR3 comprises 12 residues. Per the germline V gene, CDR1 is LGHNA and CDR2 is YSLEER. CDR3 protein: CASSQGTAGYTF. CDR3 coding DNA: TGCGCCAGCAGCCAAGGAACAGCCGGCTACACCTTC.

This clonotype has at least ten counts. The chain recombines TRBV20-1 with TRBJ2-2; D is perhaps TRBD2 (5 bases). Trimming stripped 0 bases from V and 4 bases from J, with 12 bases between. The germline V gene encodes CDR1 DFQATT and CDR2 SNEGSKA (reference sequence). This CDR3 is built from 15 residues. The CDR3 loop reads CSAREARRVTGELFF. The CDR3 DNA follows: TGCAGTGCTAGAGAGGCTAGGCGGGTCACCGGGGAGCTGTTTTTT.

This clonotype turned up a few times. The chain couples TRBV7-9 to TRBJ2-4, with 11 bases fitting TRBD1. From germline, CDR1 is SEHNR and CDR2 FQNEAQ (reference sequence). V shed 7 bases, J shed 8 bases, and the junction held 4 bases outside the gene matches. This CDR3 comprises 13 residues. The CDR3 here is CASNPGQGDIQYF. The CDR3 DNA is TGTGCCAGCAACCCGGGACAGGGGGACATTCAGTACTTC.

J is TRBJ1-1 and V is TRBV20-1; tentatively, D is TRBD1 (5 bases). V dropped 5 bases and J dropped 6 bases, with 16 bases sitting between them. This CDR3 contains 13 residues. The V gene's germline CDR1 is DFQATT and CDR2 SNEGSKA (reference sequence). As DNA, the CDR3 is TGCAGTGCTCGGGGCCGCCTGCGGGCTGAAGCTTTCTTT. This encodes CSARGRLRAEAFF.

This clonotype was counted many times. Here the CDR3 DNA reads TGTGCCAGCAGTTTTACATCGAACTATGGCTACACCTTC. Protein product: CASSFTSNYGYTF. V is TRBV12-3 or TRBV12-4 and J is TRBJ1-2; D gene ambiguous. V lost 3 bases, J lost 2 bases, and 7 bases lay in between. CDR3 length: 13 residues.

Here the CDR3 DNA reads TGCGCCAGCAGCCAAGATATGGAGGACAGCTACGAGCAGTACGTC. Translated: CASSQDMEDSYEQYV. The chain joins TRBV4-1 to TRBJ2-7, with a tentative D call TRBD1 (6 bases). The length of the CDR3 is 15 residues. Germline CDR1 reads MGHRA; CDR2 reads YSYEKL. Trimming stripped 0 bases from V and 3 bases from J, with 12 bases between.

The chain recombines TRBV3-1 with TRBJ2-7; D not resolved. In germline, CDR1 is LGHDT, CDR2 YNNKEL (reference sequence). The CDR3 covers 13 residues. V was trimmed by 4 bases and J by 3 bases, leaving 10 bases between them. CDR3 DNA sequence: TGTGCCAGCAGCCCCCCGGACCACTACGAGCAGTACGTC. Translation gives CASSPPDHYEQYV.

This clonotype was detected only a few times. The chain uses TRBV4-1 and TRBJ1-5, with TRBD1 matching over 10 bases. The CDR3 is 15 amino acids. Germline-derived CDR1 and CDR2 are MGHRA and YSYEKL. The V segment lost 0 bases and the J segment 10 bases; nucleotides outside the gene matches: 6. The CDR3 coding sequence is TGCGCCAGCAGCCAAGATAAGGGACAGGGGTATCCCCAGCATTTT. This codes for CASSQDKGQGYPQHF.

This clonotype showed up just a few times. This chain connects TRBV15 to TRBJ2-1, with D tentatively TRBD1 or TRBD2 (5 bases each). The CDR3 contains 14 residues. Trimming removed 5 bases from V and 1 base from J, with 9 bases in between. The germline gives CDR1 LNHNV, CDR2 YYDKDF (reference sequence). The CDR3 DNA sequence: TGTGCCACCAGCCACGAGGGGTCCTACAATGAGCAGTTCTTC. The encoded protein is CATSHEGSYNEQFF.

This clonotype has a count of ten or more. The CDR3 reads CASSLLGTQQATF. CDR3 sequence (DNA): TGTGCCAGCAGTCTCCTGGGGACCCAGCAAGCCACCTTC. V is TRBV27 and J is TRBJ1-2; TRBD1 is a possible D gene (5 bases). The germline V and J ends were trimmed by 5 bases and 13 bases, with 20 bases remaining between them. In germline, CDR1 is MNHEY, CDR2 SMNVEV (reference sequence). The CDR3 totals 13 residues.

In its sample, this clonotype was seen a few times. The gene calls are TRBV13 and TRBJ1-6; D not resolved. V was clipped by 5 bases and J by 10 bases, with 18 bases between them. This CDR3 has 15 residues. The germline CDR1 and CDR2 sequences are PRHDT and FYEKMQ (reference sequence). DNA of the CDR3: TGTGCCAGCAGCGATCTCCTTGATCGCGGGTCACCCCTCCACTTT. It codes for CASSDLLDRGSPLHF.

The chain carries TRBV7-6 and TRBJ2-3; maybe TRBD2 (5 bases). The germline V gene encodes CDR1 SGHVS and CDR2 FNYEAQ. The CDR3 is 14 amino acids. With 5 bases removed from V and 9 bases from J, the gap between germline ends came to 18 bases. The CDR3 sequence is CASSPDSGQKTQYF. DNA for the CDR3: TGTGCCAGCAGCCCGGACTCTGGGCAGAAGACGCAGTATTTT.

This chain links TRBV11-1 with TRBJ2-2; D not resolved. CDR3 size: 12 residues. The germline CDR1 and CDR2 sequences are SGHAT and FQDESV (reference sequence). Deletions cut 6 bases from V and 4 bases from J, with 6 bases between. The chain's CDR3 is CASRSGTGELFF. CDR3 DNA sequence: TGTGCCAGCAGGTCCGGCACCGGGGAGCTGTTTTTT.

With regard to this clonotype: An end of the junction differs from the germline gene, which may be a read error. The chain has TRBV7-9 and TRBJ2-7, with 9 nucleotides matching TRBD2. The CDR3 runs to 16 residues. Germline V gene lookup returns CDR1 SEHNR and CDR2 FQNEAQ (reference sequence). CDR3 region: CARSVSSGGPIYEQYF. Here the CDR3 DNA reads TGTGCCCGCAGTGTCTCAAGCGGGGGGCCGATCTACGAGCAGTACTTC.

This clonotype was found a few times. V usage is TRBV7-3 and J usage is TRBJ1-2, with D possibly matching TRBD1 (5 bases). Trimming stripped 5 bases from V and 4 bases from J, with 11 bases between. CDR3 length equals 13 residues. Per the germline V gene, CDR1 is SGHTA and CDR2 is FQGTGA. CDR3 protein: CASSPAGAYGYTF. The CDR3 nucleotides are TGTGCCAGCAGCCCAGCCGGGGCCTATGGCTACACCTTC.

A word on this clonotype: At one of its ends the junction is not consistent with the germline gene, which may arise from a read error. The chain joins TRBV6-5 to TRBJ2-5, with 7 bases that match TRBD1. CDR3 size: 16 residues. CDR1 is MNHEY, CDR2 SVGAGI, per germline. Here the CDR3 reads CTSSYLDRVGEETQYF. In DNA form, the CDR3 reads TGTACCAGCAGTTACCTAGACAGGGTCGGTGAAGAGACCCAGTACTTC.

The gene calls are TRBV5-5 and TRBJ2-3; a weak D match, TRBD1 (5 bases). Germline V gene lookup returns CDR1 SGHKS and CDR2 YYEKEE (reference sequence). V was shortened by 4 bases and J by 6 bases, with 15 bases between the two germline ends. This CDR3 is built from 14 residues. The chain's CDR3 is CASSETRWGDTQYF. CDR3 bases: TGTGCCAGCAGCGAGACCCGGTGGGGCGATACGCAGTATTTT.

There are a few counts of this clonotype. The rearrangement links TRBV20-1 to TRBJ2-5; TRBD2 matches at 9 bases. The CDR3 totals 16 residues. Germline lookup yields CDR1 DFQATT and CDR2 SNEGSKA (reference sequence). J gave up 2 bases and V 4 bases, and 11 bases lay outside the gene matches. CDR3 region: CSATPLRAGGQETQYF. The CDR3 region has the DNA TGCAGTGCTACTCCATTGAGAGCGGGGGGACAAGAGACCCAGTACTTC.

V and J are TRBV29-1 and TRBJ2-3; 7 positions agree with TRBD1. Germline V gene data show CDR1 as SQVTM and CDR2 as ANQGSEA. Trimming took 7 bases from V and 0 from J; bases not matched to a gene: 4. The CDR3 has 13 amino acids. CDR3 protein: CSDLQGSTDTQYF. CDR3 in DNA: TGCAGCGACTTACAGGGGAGCACAGATACGCAGTATTTT.

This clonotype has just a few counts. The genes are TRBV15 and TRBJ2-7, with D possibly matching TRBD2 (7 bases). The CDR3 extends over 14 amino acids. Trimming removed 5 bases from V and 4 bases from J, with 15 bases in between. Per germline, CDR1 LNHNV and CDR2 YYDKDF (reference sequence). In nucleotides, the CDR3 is TGTGCCACCAGCGCTACGGCGGGGGCGTACGAGCAGTACGTC. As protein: CATSATAGAYEQYV.

The DNA of the CDR3 is TGCGCCAGCAGCTTGTACGGGAAGAGGACTGAGCAGTTCTTC. Its translation: CASSLYGKRTEQFF. The J gene is TRBJ2-1, the V gene TRBV5-1; D is possibly TRBD2 (5 bases). Between the trimmed V and J ends, which lost 1 base and 9 bases, there was a span of 14 bases. CDR3 length equals 14 residues. The germline V gene has CDR1 SGHRS and CDR2 YFSETQ.

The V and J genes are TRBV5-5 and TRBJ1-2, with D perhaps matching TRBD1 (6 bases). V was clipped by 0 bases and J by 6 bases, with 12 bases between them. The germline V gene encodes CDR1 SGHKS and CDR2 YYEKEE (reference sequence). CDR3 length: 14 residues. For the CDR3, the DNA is TGTGCCAGCAGCTTGGATTCAGGGGCCGATGGCTACACCTTC. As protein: CASSLDSGADGYTF.

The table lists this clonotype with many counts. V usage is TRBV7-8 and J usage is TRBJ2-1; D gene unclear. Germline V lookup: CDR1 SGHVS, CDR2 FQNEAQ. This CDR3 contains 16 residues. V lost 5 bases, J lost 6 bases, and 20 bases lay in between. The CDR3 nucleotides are TGTGCCAGCAGCCCCACAATTTCCCGACCTGGCAATGAGCAGTTCTTC. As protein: CASSPTISRPGNEQFF. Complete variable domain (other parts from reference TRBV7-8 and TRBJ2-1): GAGVSQSPRYKVAKRGQDVALRCDPISGHVSLFWYQQALGQGPEFLTYFQNEAQLDKSGLPSDRFFAERPEGSVSTLKIQRTQQEDSAVYLCASSPTISRPGNEQFFGPGTRLTVL.

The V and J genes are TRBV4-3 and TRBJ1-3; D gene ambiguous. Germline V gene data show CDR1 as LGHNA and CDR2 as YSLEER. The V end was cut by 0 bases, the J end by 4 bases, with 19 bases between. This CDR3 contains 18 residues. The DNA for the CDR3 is TGCGCCAGCAGCCAAGATACGCACCGCGGGGTAGCAGGAAACACCATATATTTT. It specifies CASSQDTHRGVAGNTIYF.